A selection of T cell receptor beta chains follows, all from one sample in a study of Ad26.COV2.S vaccination and SARS-CoV-2 variants. The table came from immunoSEQ multiplex PCR; TCRdb's copy has only in-frame clones and leaves some out. The sample includes around 270,000 clones, around nine tenths of them seen just once. This material consisted of peripheral blood, taken in a trial of Ad26.COV2.S vaccine versus placebo. These receptors originate from a person aged 18-60 years who received the Ad26.COV2.S COVID-19 vaccine or a placebo. CDR3s include the opening cysteine and the closing phenylalanine or tryptophan. D genes are given only for firm matches. A row's size may be missing; if present it is once, few, many or a size class.

J gene: TRBJ2-3; D gene: TRBD2; V gene: TRBV5-4; clone size: NA; CDR3 DNA: TGTGCCAGCAGCTCCGGACTAGCGCCAAAGGGAGATACGCAGTATTTT; CDR3 protein: CASSSGLAPKGDTQYF
J gene: TRBJ1-1; D gene: NA; V gene: TRBV10-3; clone size: NA; CDR3 DNA: TGTGCCATCAGTGGACGGGGGCGAGAAACTGAAGCTTTCTTT; CDR3 protein: CAISGRGRETEAFF
J gene: TRBJ2-1; D gene: TRBD2; V gene: TRBV7-2; clone size: NA; CDR3 DNA: TGTGCCAGCACCCCGATGGGGGGGGGCTACAATGAGCAGTTCTTC; CDR3 protein: CASTPMGGGYNEQFF
J gene: TRBJ2-1; D gene: NA; V gene: TRBV11-3; clone size: NA; CDR3 DNA: TGTGCCAGCAGTCTTTCTGGGGGCGGGAGAAGGGATGAGCAGTTCTTC; CDR3 protein: CASSLSGGGRRDEQFF
J gene: TRBJ2-1; D gene: TRBD2; V gene: TRBV5-4; clone size: once; CDR3 DNA: TGTGCCAGCAGCTCGGGACTAGGGTACAATGAGCAGTTCTTC; CDR3 protein: CASSSGLGYNEQFF
J gene: TRBJ2-2; D gene: TRBD2; V gene: TRBV24-1; clone size: NA; CDR3 DNA: TGTGCCACCAGTGATTCTAGCGGGAGTATCACCGGGGAGCTGTTTTTT; CDR3 protein: CATSDSSGSITGELFF
J gene: TRBJ1-1; D gene: NA; V gene: TRBV6-5; clone size: NA; CDR3 DNA: TGTGCCAGCAGTCCACAGGGCTGGGGCACTGAAGCTTTCTTT; CDR3 protein: CASSPQGWGTEAFF
J gene: TRBJ1-2; D gene: NA; V gene: TRBV12-3/TRBV12-4; clone size: NA; CDR3 DNA: TGTGCCAGCAGGAAAGGAAGAGACTATGGCTACACCTTC; CDR3 protein: CASRKGRDYGYTF
J gene: TRBJ2-5; D gene: TRBD1; V gene: TRBV2; clone size: NA; CDR3 DNA: TGTGCCAGCAGGAAGTCCCCAGGGGGCTCAGAGACCCAGTACTTC; CDR3 protein: CASRKSPGGSETQYF
J gene: TRBJ2-3; D gene: NA; V gene: TRBV6-5; clone size: NA; CDR3 DNA: TGTGCCAGCAGTTACGGTTGGACCACAGATACGCAGTATTTT; CDR3 protein: CASSYGWTTDTQYF
J gene: TRBJ2-3; D gene: TRBD1; V gene: TRBV10-3; clone size: NA; CDR3 DNA: TGTGCCATCAGTGAAGGGGACAGGTTTAGCACAGATACGCAGTATTTT; CDR3 protein: CAISEGDRFSTDTQYF
J gene: TRBJ1-3; D gene: TRBD1; V gene: TRBV30; clone size: few; CDR3 DNA: TGTGCCTGGGGAGGACAGGGGCGAAACACCATATATTTT; CDR3 protein: CAWGGQGRNTIYF
J gene: TRBJ1-4; D gene: TRBD1; V gene: TRBV5-6; clone size: NA; CDR3 DNA: TGTGCCAGCAGCTTGGTGGGACAGACAGGGGGCGAGGGAAAACTGTTTTTT; CDR3 protein: CASSLVGQTGGEGKLFF
J gene: TRBJ2-6; D gene: TRBD2; V gene: TRBV6-4; clone size: NA; CDR3 DNA: TGTGCCAGCAGTGACGGGAGCGGGGCTGGGGCCAACGTCCTGACTTTC; CDR3 protein: CASSDGSGAGANVLTF
J gene: TRBJ1-1; D gene: TRBD1; V gene: TRBV5-6; clone size: NA; CDR3 DNA: TGTGCCAGCAGCTTGGCTGGGGGACAGGACTTTGAAGCTTTCTTT; CDR3 protein: CASSLAGGQDFEAFF
J gene: TRBJ2-2; D gene: NA; V gene: TRBV7-3; clone size: NA; CDR3 DNA: TGTGCCAGCAGCTATTATAACGGGGAGCTGTTTTTT; CDR3 protein: CASSYYNGELFF
J gene: TRBJ1-2; D gene: NA; V gene: TRBV10-3; clone size: once; CDR3 DNA: TGTGCCATCAGCCAAATGACGGATTATGGCTACACCTTC; CDR3 protein: CAISQMTDYGYTF
J gene: TRBJ2-1; D gene: TRBD2; V gene: TRBV15; clone size: many; CDR3 DNA: TGTGCCACCAGCAGAGATCTAGGGGGGCTAGCGGGAGATGAGCAGTTCTTC; CDR3 protein: CATSRDLGGLAGDEQFF
J gene: TRBJ2-7; D gene: NA; V gene: TRBV4-3; clone size: NA; CDR3 DNA: TGCGCCAGCAGCCAAGCAGCCCGCTCCTACGAGCAGTACTTC; CDR3 protein: CASSQAARSYEQYF
J gene: TRBJ2-1; D gene: NA; V gene: TRBV6-2/TRBV6-3; clone size: NA; CDR3 DNA: TGTGCCAGCAGCCCCGGGACTCAGCAGTTCTTC; CDR3 protein: CASSPGTQQFF
J gene: TRBJ2-1; D gene: TRBD1; V gene: TRBV7-2; clone size: once; CDR3 DNA: TGTGCCAGCAGCTTCCGACCGGGACAGGAGCAGTTCTTC; CDR3 protein: CASSFRPGQEQFF
J gene: TRBJ2-7; D gene: NA; V gene: TRBV4-3; clone size: NA; CDR3 DNA: TGCGCCAGCAGCCAAGAATTGGACAGTCCTTACGAGCAGTACTTC; CDR3 protein: CASSQELDSPYEQYF
J gene: TRBJ2-7; D gene: NA; V gene: TRBV11-2; clone size: once; CDR3 DNA: TGTGCCAGCAGCACCCTGGGGGCAGGGAGCCCCTACGAGCAGTACTTC; CDR3 protein: CASSTLGAGSPYEQYF
J gene: TRBJ2-5; D gene: TRBD1; V gene: TRBV18; clone size: NA; CDR3 DNA: TGTGCCAGCTCTCTCGGGACAGGGAACGGCGAGACCCAGTACTTC; CDR3 protein: CASSLGTGNGETQYF
J gene: TRBJ1-2; D gene: TRBD1; V gene: TRBV4-1; clone size: few; CDR3 DNA: TGCGCCAGCAGCCAAGTGGGACAGGGGGGGCAAGGCTACACCTTC; CDR3 protein: CASSQVGQGGQGYTF
J gene: TRBJ2-4; D gene: NA; V gene: TRBV4-3; clone size: NA; CDR3 DNA: TGCGCCAGCAGCCAAGATTTGGGGATAGACATTCAGTACTTC; CDR3 protein: CASSQDLGIDIQYF
J gene: TRBJ2-5; D gene: NA; V gene: TRBV9; clone size: NA; CDR3 DNA: TGTGCCAGCAATAACCTCGGACTAATAGAGACCCAGTACTTC; CDR3 protein: CASNNLGLIETQYF
J gene: TRBJ1-2; D gene: NA; V gene: TRBV6-5; clone size: NA; CDR3 DNA: TGTGCCAGCAGACATAACAGGGCGGAGAACTATGGCTACACCTTC; CDR3 protein: CASRHNRAENYGYTF
J gene: TRBJ2-5; D gene: TRBD1; V gene: TRBV6-5; clone size: NA; CDR3 DNA: TGTGCCAGCAGTTTGGGACAGGGGGCAGGTGAGACCCAGTACTTC; CDR3 protein: CASSLGQGAGETQYF
J gene: TRBJ1-5; D gene: TRBD1; V gene: TRBV19; clone size: NA; CDR3 DNA: TGTGCCAGTAATGCGGGACAGTTCAATCAGCCCCAGCATTTT; CDR3 protein: CASNAGQFNQPQHF
J gene: TRBJ1-1; D gene: TRBD1; V gene: TRBV6-5; clone size: NA; CDR3 DNA: TGTGCCAGCACCCTCCACAGGGGAGGGACTGAAGCTTTCTTT; CDR3 protein: CASTLHRGGTEAFF
J gene: TRBJ1-1; D gene: TRBD1; V gene: TRBV5-1; clone size: NA; CDR3 DNA: TGCGCCAGCAGCTCCTTTCCCTTCGGACAGGGGAACACTGAAGCTTTCTTT; CDR3 protein: CASSSFPFGQGNTEAFF
J gene: TRBJ2-3; D gene: TRBD2; V gene: TRBV7-2; clone size: NA; CDR3 DNA: TGTGCCATCACGGCCCCCCGAAAAACTAGCGGGAGGCTCGGGGGGCAGTATTTT; CDR3 protein: CAITAPRKTSGRLGGQYF
J gene: TRBJ2-1; D gene: NA; V gene: TRBV4-1; clone size: NA; CDR3 DNA: TGCGCCAGCAGCCGATGGGGGGAAAGCTCCTACAATGAGCAGTTCTTC; CDR3 protein: CASSRWGESSYNEQFF
J gene: TRBJ1-2; D gene: NA; V gene: TRBV7-2; clone size: NA; CDR3 DNA: TGTGCCAGCAGCTCCGTGGGGGGGGCGGTCTATGGCTACACCTTC; CDR3 protein: CASSSVGGAVYGYTF
J gene: TRBJ2-1; D gene: NA; V gene: TRBV19; clone size: NA; CDR3 DNA: TGTGCCAGTAGTGCTCTCTCAGGGGCCAATGAGCAGTTCTTC; CDR3 protein: CASSALSGANEQFF
J gene: TRBJ2-1; D gene: TRBD2; V gene: TRBV27; clone size: NA; CDR3 DNA: TGTGCCAGCAGTTTTCTAGCGGGGTTCAATGAGCAGTTCTTC; CDR3 protein: CASSFLAGFNEQFF
J gene: TRBJ1-2; D gene: NA; V gene: TRBV7-2; clone size: NA; CDR3 DNA: TGTGCCAGCAGCTTATACGGGCCAGGGAGGGACTATGGCTACACCTTC; CDR3 protein: CASSLYGPGRDYGYTF
J gene: TRBJ1-2; D gene: NA; V gene: TRBV5-4; clone size: NA; CDR3 DNA: TGTGCCAGCAAAACGCCCGACATCTATGGCTACACCTTC; CDR3 protein: CASKTPDIYGYTF
J gene: TRBJ2-1; D gene: NA; V gene: TRBV4-2; clone size: NA; CDR3 DNA: TGTGCCAGCAGCCAAGTTTTGAGGAGCGAACAACACAATGAGCAGTTCTTC; CDR3 protein: CASSQVLRSEQHNEQFF
J gene: TRBJ2-3; D gene: NA; V gene: TRBV6-5; clone size: NA; CDR3 DNA: TGTGCCAGCAGTCGGGACTCCCACCGTGGGGATACGCAGTATTTT; CDR3 protein: CASSRDSHRGDTQYF
J gene: TRBJ2-1; D gene: TRBD1; V gene: TRBV5-8; clone size: NA; CDR3 DNA: TGTGCCAGCAGCTTGGTGGGCAGGGGGCGCAATGAGCAGTTCTTC; CDR3 protein: CASSLVGRGRNEQFF
J gene: TRBJ1-1; D gene: NA; V gene: TRBV18; clone size: NA; CDR3 DNA: TGTGCCAGCTCACCACAGAAGGGCGGCGCTGAAGCTTTCTTT; CDR3 protein: CASSPQKGGAEAFF
J gene: TRBJ2-1; D gene: TRBD1; V gene: TRBV9; clone size: NA; CDR3 DNA: TGTGCCAGCGCCAAAAGTGGACAGGGGATATACAATGAGCAGTTCTTC; CDR3 protein: CASAKSGQGIYNEQFF
J gene: TRBJ2-7; D gene: TRBD1; V gene: TRBV6-5; clone size: few; CDR3 DNA: TGTGCCAGCTCGAGGACAGGGTTTGAGGGCGAGCAGTACTTC; CDR3 protein: CASSRTGFEGEQYF
J gene: TRBJ2-5; D gene: TRBD1; V gene: TRBV6-6; clone size: NA; CDR3 DNA: TGTGCCAGCAGTCCATCGTACAGGGGTTGGGACCAAGAGACCCAGTACTTC; CDR3 protein: CASSPSYRGWDQETQYF
J gene: TRBJ2-5; D gene: NA; V gene: TRBV19; clone size: NA; CDR3 DNA: TGTGCAAGTGCACAGGGCCAAGAGACCCAGTACTTC; CDR3 protein: CASAQGQETQYF
J gene: TRBJ2-5; D gene: TRBD1; V gene: TRBV15; clone size: NA; CDR3 DNA: TGTGCCACCAGCAGGGGACAGGGGGCCCAAGAGACCCAGTACTTC; CDR3 protein: CATSRGQGAQETQYF
J gene: TRBJ1-1; D gene: NA; V gene: TRBV9; clone size: NA; CDR3 DNA: TGTGCCAGCAGCGTAGGGGCAGGGGACACTGAAGCTTTCTTT; CDR3 protein: CASSVGAGDTEAFF
J gene: TRBJ2-1; D gene: TRBD2; V gene: TRBV5-6; clone size: NA; CDR3 DNA: TGTGCCAGCAGCTTGGACAGCGGGGGGGCTGAATCGTACAATGAGCAGTTCTTC; CDR3 protein: CASSLDSGGAESYNEQFF
J gene: TRBJ1-3; D gene: NA; V gene: TRBV29-1; clone size: once; CDR3 DNA: TGCAGCGCTACCTGGACAGTGTCTGGAAACACCATATATTTT; CDR3 protein: CSATWTVSGNTIYF
J gene: TRBJ2-6; D gene: NA; V gene: TRBV14; clone size: NA; CDR3 DNA: TGTGCCACCGGGGCTGCTGGGGCCAACGTCCTGACTTTC; CDR3 protein: CATGAAGANVLTF
J gene: TRBJ2-2; D gene: NA; V gene: TRBV18; clone size: NA; CDR3 DNA: TGTGCCAGCTCACTGGATGCCACCGGGGAGCTGTTTTTT; CDR3 protein: CASSLDATGELFF